What follows are 6 T cell receptor beta chains derived from one specimen sequenced in a study of OX40 agonist ivuxolimab in advanced cancers. Assay used: immunoSEQ multiplex PCR; TCRdb lists only in-frame clones, some missing. The data hold 45,000 to 65,000 clones, with 81% observed a single time. The starting material was CD4+ or CD8+ T cells sorted from blood, obtained in a trial of the OX40 agonist ivuxolimab. The receptors come from an adult with an advanced solid tumor such as melanoma, head and neck, liver or kidney cancer.

The count of this clone is one. V gene TRBV9 combines with J gene TRBJ2-3; no definite D call. V was trimmed by 3 bases and J by 6 bases, leaving 17 bases between them. The CDR3 runs 15 residues. Germline CDR1 is SGDLS and CDR2 is YYNGEE. Here the CDR3 reads CASSAQKWVGDTQYF. In DNA, the CDR3 is TGTGCCAGCAGCGCGCAGAAATGGGTCGGGGATACGCAGTATTTT.

V gene TRBV25-1 combines with J gene TRBJ2-5; TRBD2 agrees at 7 bases. Germline-derived CDR1 and CDR2 are MGHDK and SYGVNS. This CDR3 has 18 residues. V lost 2 bases, J lost 4 bases, and 16 bases stayed unmatched. CDR3 loop: CASSERSGRRGRGETQYF. In DNA form, the CDR3 reads TGTGCCAGCAGTGAACGTTCCGGCCGGCGGGGGAGGGGAGAGACCCAGTACTTC.

The rearrangement uses TRBV13 and TRBJ1-2; TRBD1 might be the D (6 bases). This CDR3 contains 12 residues. Germline CDR1 is PRHDT and CDR2 is FYEKMQ (reference sequence). Trimming stripped 3 bases from V and 5 bases from J, with 7 bases between. The CDR3 region is CASSLQGYGYTF. CDR3 DNA: TGTGCCAGCAGCTTGCAGGGGTATGGCTACACCTTC.

The rearrangement uses TRBV5-6 and TRBJ1-1, with 7 bases that match TRBD1. CDR1 is SGHDT and CDR2 is YYEEEE in the germline V gene. V lost 6 bases, J lost 7 bases, and 9 bases stayed unmatched. The CDR3 loop spans 13 amino acids. The DNA for the CDR3 is TGTGCCAGCACCTTCGGGCAGGGGGATGAAGCTTTCTTT. This gives the protein CASTFGQGDEAFF. Full variable domain (missing parts from reference TRBV5-6 and TRBJ1-1): DAGVTQSPTHLIKTRGQQVTLRCSPKSGHDTVSWYQQALGQGPQFIFQYYEEEERQRGNFPDRFSGHQFPNYSSELNVNALLLGDSALYLCASTFGQGDEAFFGQGTRLTVV.

The chain employs TRBV29-1 and TRBJ2-7; maybe TRBD1 (7 bases). The germline V gene has CDR1 SQVTM and CDR2 ANQGSEA. This CDR3 contains 15 residues. The V gene lost 7 bases and the J gene lost 3 bases, with 22 bases spanning the gap. Written as DNA, the CDR3 is TGCAGCGCCCGAAGCTGGCAGGGGGGTAGCTACGAGCAGTACTTC. Translation: CSARSWQGGSYEQYF.

The rearrangement joins TRBV5-1 to TRBJ2-2; D unclear. V was cut by 0 bases and J by 4 bases, with 7 bases left in between. The CDR3 is 14 residues long. CDR1 and CDR2 from the germline V gene are SGHRS and YFSETQ. As DNA, the CDR3 is TGCGCCAGCAGCTTGGGTGAGATCACCGGGGAGCTGTTTTTT. Translated: CASSLGEITGELFF.